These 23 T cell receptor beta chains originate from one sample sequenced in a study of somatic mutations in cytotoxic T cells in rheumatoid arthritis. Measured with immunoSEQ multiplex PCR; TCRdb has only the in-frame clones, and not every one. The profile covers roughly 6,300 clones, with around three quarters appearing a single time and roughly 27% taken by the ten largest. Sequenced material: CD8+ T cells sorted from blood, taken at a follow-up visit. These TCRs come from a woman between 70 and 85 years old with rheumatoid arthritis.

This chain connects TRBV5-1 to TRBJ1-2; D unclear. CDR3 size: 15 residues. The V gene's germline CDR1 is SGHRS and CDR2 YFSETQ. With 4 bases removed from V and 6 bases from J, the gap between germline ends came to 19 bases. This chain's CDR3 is CASSQRGVLNHGYTF. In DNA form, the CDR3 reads TGCGCCAGCAGCCAGCGCGGAGTCCTGAACCATGGCTACACCTTC.

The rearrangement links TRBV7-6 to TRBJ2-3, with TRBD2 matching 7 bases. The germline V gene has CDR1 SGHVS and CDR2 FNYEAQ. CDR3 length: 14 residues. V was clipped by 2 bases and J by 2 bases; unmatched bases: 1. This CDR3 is CASSLLAATDTQYF. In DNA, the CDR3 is TGTGCCAGCAGCTTACTAGCGGCCACAGATACGCAGTATTTT.

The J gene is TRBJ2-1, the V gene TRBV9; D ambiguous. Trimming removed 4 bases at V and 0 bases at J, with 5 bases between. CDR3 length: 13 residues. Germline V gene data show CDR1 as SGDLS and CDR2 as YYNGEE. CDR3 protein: CASSSSSYNEQFF. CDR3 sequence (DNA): TGTGCCAGCAGCTCCAGCTCCTACAATGAGCAGTTCTTC.

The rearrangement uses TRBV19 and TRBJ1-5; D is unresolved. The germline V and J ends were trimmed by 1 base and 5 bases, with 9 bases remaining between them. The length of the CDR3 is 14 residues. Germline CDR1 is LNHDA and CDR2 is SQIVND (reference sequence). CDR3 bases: TGTGCCAGTAGTATAGGGGCAGGTTATCAGCCCCAGCATTTT. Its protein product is CASSIGAGYQPQHF.

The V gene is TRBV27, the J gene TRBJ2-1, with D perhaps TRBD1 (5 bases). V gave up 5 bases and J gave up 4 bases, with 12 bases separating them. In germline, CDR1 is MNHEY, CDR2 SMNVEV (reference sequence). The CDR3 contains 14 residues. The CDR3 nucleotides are TGTGCCAGCAGTCCCCAAAACAGGTACAATGAGCAGTTCTTC. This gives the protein CASSPQNRYNEQFF.

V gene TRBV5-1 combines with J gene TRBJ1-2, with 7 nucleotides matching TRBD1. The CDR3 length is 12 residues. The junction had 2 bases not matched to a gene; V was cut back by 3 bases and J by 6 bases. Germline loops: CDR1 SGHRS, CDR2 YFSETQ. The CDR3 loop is CASSSDRNGYTF. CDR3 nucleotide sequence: TGCGCCAGCAGCTCGGACAGGAATGGCTACACCTTC.

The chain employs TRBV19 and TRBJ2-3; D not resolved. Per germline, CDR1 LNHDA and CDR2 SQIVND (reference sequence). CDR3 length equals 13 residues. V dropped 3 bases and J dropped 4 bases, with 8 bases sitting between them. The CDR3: CASSMRLADTQYF. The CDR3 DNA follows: TGTGCCAGTAGTATGAGGCTGGCAGATACGCAGTATTTT.

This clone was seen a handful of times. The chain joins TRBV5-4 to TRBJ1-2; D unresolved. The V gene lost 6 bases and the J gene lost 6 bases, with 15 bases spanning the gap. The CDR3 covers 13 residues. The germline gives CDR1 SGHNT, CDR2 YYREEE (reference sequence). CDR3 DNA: TGTGCCAGCAAGGGTACGGGGTCGAATGGCTACACCTTC. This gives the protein CASKGTGSNGYTF.

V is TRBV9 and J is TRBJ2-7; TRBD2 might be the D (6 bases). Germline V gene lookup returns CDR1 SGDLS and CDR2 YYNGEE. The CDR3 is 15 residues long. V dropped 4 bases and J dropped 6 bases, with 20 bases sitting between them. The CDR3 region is CASSLGGTPQGEQYF. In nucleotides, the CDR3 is TGTGCCAGCAGCTTAGGCGGGACTCCGCAGGGCGAGCAGTACTTC.

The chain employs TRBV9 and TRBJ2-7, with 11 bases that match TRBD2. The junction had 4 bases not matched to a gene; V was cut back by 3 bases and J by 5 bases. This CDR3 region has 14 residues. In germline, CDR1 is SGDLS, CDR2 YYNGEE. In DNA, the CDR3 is TGTGCCAGCAGCGCTAGCGGGAGGCTACACGAGCAGTACTTC. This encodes CASSASGRLHEQYF.

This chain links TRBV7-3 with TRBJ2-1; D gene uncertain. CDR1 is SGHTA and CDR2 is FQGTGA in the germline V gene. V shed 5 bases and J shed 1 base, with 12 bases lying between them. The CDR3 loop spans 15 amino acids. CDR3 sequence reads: CASSLYPGSYNEQFF. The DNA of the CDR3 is TGTGCCAGCAGCCTATACCCAGGATCCTACAATGAGCAGTTCTTC.

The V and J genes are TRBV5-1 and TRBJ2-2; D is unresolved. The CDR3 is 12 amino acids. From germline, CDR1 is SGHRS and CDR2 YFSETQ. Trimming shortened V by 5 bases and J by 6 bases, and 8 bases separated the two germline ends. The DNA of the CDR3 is TGCGCCAGCAGAACCCTCGCCGGGGAGCTGTTTTTT. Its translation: CASRTLAGELFF.

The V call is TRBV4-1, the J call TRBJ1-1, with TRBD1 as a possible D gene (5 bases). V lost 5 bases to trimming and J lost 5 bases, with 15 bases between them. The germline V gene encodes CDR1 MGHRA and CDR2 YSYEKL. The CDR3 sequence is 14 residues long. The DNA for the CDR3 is TGCGCCAGCAGCGACGGGGGGGGGTGGACTGAAGCTTTCTTT. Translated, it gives CASSDGGGWTEAFF.

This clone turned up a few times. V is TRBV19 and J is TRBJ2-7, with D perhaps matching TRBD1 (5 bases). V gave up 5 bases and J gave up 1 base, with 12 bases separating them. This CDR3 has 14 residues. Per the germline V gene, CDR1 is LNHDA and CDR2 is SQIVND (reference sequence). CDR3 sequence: CASSLTTESYEQYF. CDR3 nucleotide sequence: TGTGCCAGTAGTCTAACGACAGAGTCCTACGAGCAGTACTTC.

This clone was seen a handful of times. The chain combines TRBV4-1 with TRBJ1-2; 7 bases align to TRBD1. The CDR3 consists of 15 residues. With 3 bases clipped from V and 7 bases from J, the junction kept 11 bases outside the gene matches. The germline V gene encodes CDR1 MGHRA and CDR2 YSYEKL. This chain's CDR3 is CASSQESTGLSGYTF. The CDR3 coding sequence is TGCGCCAGCAGCCAGGAATCGACAGGGCTGAGTGGCTACACCTTC.

CDR3 nucleotide sequence: TGTGCCAGCAGTTACTCGATGGCAGCCTACGAGCAGTACTTC. It translates to CASSYSMAAYEQYF. This chain joins TRBV6-6 and TRBJ2-5; D is ambiguous. The tail of the sequence fits TRBJ2-7 better, so the J call may be wrong. The CDR3 has 14 residues. CDR1 is MNHNY, CDR2 SVGAGI, per germline (reference sequence).

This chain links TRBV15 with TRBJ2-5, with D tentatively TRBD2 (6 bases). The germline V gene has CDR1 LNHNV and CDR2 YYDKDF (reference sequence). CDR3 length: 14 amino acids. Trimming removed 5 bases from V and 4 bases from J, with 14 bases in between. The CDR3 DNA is TGTGCCACCAGCTCCGGACTATCCCGAGAGACCCAGTACTTC. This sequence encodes CATSSGLSRETQYF. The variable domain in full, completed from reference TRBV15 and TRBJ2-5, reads DAMVIQNPRYQVTQFGKPVTLSCSQTLNHNVMYWYQQKSSQAPKLLFHYYDKDFNNEADTPDNFQSRRPNTSFCFLDIRSPGLGDTAMYLCATSSGLSRETQYFGPGTRLLVL.

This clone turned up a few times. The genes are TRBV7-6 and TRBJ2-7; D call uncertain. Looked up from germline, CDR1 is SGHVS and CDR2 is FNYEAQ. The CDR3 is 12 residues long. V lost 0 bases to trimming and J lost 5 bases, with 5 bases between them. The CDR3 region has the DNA TGTGCCAGCAGCTTAGCGAACGACGAGCAGTACTTC. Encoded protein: CASSLANDEQYF.

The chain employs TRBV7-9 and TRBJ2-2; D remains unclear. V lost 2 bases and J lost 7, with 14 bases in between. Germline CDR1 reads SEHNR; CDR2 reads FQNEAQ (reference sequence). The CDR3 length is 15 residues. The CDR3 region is CASSLTPRQHGELFF. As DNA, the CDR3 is TGTGCCAGCAGCTTAACTCCTCGGCAACACGGGGAGCTGTTTTTT.

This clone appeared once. CDR3 region: CASSEAPLRGDYGYTF. CDR3 nucleotides: TGTGCCAGCAGTGAAGCGCCTTTAAGGGGGGACTATGGCTACACCTTC. This chain uses TRBV6-1 with TRBJ1-2; a weak D match, TRBD1 (6 bases). This CDR3 is built from 16 residues. CDR1 MNHNS and CDR2 SASEGT come from the germline V gene. Trimming removed 0 bases from V and 3 bases from J, with 14 bases in between.

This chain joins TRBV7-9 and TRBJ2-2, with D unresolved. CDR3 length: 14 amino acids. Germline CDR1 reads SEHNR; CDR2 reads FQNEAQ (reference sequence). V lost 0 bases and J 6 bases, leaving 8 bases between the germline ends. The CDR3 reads CASSLAVRSGELFF. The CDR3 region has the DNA TGTGCCAGCAGCTTAGCGGTCCGGTCCGGGGAGCTGTTTTTT.

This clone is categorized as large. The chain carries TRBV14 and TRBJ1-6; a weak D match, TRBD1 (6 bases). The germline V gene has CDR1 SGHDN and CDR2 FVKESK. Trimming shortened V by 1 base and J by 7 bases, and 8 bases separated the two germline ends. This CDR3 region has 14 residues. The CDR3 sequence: CASSQGTGNSPLHF. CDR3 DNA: TGTGCCAGCAGCCAAGGAACAGGGAATTCACCCCTCCACTTT.

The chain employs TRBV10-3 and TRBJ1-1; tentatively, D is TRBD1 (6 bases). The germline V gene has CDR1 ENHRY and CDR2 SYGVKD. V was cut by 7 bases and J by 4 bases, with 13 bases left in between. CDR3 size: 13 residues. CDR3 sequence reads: CAIKQGLFTEAFF. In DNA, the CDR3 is TGTGCCATCAAACAGGGCCTGTTCACTGAAGCTTTCTTT.